A single count supports the clone carrying this T cell receptor (beta chain). This sample is part of a study of blood T cell repertoires in COVID-19. On the study more broadly: Sites across the United States, Italy and Spain contributed samples from acute and convalescent COVID-19. Nucleic acid was either cDNA or gDNA, and it came from T cells, B-cell-depleted T cells, or PBMCs.

Study processing details: Nucleated cell counts were estimated from reference gene primer amplification. Profiled with immunoSEQ multiplex PCR; TCRdb holds only in-frame clones, not every one. V and J calls and clone size come straight from that table; D and trimming were deduced from the DNA. Here the sample spans about 150,000 clones, roughly 86% being singletons. The length of the CDR3 is 11 residues. V was clipped by 1 base and J by 8 bases, with 8 bases between them. CDR1 and CDR2 (germline): DFQATT, SNEGSKA (reference sequence). This receptor was obtained from a human donor with acute or convalescent COVID-19. The donor label of this sample is uncertain. This sequence joins TRBV20-1 and TRBJ1-2; TRBD1 is a possible D gene (6 bases). Sequencing was carried out using peripheral blood. The CDR3 coding sequence is TGCAGTGCTAGAGGGGGGCACGGCTACACCTTC. Protein sequence: CSARGGHGYTF.